Listed below are T cell receptor beta chains from one sample, sequenced in a study of high-grade serous ovarian cancer treatment subgroups. The protocol was immunoSEQ multiplex PCR, while the TCRdb copy is restricted to in-frame clones and leaves out a portion. The data show about 15,000 clones, about nine tenths seen once. The source material was tumor tissue. The receptors come from a human donor with high-grade serous ovarian cancer. CDR3s include the opening cysteine and the closing phenylalanine or tryptophan. Each record gives: J gene, D gene, clone size, V gene, CDR3 DNA, CDR3 protein. The D gene is left open where the match is weak. Rows give clone size only sometimes, using once, few, many, or a class for an expanded clone.

>TRBJ2-2|.|.|TRBV6-5
TGTGCCAGCAGTTACGGCTACAACACCGGGGAGCTGTTTTTT
CASSYGYNTGELFF
>TRBJ2-1|.|.|TRBV6-5
TGTGCCAGCAGTTACTCGGCGAATAGCAGGAATGAGCAGTTCTTC
CASSYSANSRNEQFF
>TRBJ2-2|.|.|TRBV30
TGTGCCTGGAGCCCGGGGAGGCACACCGGGGAGCTGTTTTTT
CAWSPGRHTGELFF
>TRBJ2-7|.|.|TRBV29-1
TGCAGCGTCCGGGGTGGAGGCTACGAGCAGTACTTC
CSVRGGGYEQYF
>TRBJ1-6|.|.|TRBV30
TGTGCCGGCCGCCGGGATTATAATTCACCCCTCCACTTT
CAGRRDYNSPLHF
>TRBJ1-6|.|.|TRBV6-5
TGTGCCAGCAGCGATCGTCTAGACGTACGTTCACCCCTCCACTTT
CASSDRLDVRSPLHF
>TRBJ2-5|TRBD1|.|TRBV7-8
TGTGCCAGCAGCTTAAAGGACAGGGAGACCCAGTACTTC
CASSLKDRETQYF
>TRBJ2-6|.|.|TRBV19
TGTGCCAGTAGTCGTAGCGGTAACTCTGGGGCCAACGTCCTGACTTTC
CASSRSGNSGANVLTF
>TRBJ2-7|TRBD2|.|TRBV7-2
TGTGCCAGCAGCTTGCCGACTAGCGGGGAGCAGTACTTC
CASSLPTSGEQYF
>TRBJ2-7|TRBD1|.|TRBV30
TGTGCCTGGAGTATAACCGGGACAGGGAGCTCCTACGAGCAGTACTTC
CAWSITGTGSSYEQYF
>TRBJ2-1|TRBD2|few|TRBV5-1
TGCGCCAGCAGCTTGGCGGTTAGCGGGGGGGCCATTGAGCAGTTCTTC
CASSLAVSGGAIEQFF
>TRBJ1-5|.|.|TRBV10-3
TGTGCCATCAGTGATGACATACGAGGAGCCCAGCATTTT
CAISDDIRGAQHF
>TRBJ2-6|TRBD1|once|TRBV5-4
TGTGCCAGCAGCAAAGACAGGGCTGGGGCCAACGTCCTGACTTTC
CASSKDRAGANVLTF
>TRBJ1-1|TRBD1|.|TRBV5-1
TGCGCCAGCAGCTTACTGCGGACAGGAGGGAACACTGAAGCTTTCTTT
CASSLLRTGGNTEAFF
>TRBJ2-7|TRBD2|few|TRBV11-2
TGTGCCAGCAGCTTTCCTATCGGGGGGTCCTACGAGCAGTACTTC
CASSFPIGGSYEQYF
>TRBJ2-7|TRBD1|.|TRBV19
TGTGCCAGTAGGGGATTCGGGACAGCCTCCTACGAGCAGTACTTC
CASRGFGTASYEQYF
>TRBJ1-5|.|.|TRBV18
TGTGCCAGCTCAACGGGGGGGCTCGATCAGCCCCAGCATTTT
CASSTGGLDQPQHF
>TRBJ2-3|TRBD2|.|TRBV7-9
TGTGCCAGCAGCCGTTTAGCGGGGGGTATCACAGATACGCAGTATTTT
CASSRLAGGITDTQYF
>TRBJ2-7|.|once|TRBV2
TGTGCCATTAAGGGGCCCTCCTACGAGCAGTACTTC
CAIKGPSYEQYF
>TRBJ1-2|.|.|TRBV28
TGTGCCAGCATCCCAGGGCAGGTCAACTATGGCTACACCTTC
CASIPGQVNYGYTF
>TRBJ2-7|TRBD2|.|TRBV6-5
TGTGCCAGCAGTTGGGGGGGATTGGGGGATTACGAGCAGTACTTC
CASSWGGLGDYEQYF
>TRBJ2-5|.|.|TRBV7-9
TGTGCCAGCAGCCCTCCCGGACCGGGTGGAGAGACCCAGTACTTC
CASSPPGPGGETQYF
>TRBJ1-1|TRBD1|few|TRBV4-3
TGCGCCAGCAGCCTACTACAGGGGACTGAAGCTTTCTTT
CASSLLQGTEAFF
>TRBJ2-1|TRBD2|.|TRBV4-1
TGCGCCAGCAGCCAAGATAGGGCTAGCGGGGGCTCAAGGGACAATGAGCAGTTCTTC
CASSQDRASGGSRDNEQFF
>TRBJ1-2|.|.|TRBV19
TGTGCCAGTAGTATGGGGGTCCACGGCTACACCTTC
CASSMGVHGYTF
>TRBJ1-2|.|.|TRBV7-9
TGTGCCAGCAGCTTAGCGCGGGAGCTATATGGCTACACCTTC
CASSLARELYGYTF
>TRBJ2-7|.|once|TRBV10-3
TGTGCCATCTTAAACCCGGGGAGCTCCTACGAGCAGTACTTC
CAILNPGSSYEQYF